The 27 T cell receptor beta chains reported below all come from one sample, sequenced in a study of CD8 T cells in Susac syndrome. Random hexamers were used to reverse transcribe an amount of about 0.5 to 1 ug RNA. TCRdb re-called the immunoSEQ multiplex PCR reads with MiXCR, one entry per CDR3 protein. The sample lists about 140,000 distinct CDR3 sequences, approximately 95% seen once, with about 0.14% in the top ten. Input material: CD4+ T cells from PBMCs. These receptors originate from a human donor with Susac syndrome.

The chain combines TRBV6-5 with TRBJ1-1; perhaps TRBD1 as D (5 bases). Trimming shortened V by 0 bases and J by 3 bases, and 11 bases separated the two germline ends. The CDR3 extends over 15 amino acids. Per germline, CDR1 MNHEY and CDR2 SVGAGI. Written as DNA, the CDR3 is TGTGCCAGCAGTTACTCCCAAGGGGCGGACACTGAAGCTTTCTTT. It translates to CASSYSQGADTEAFF.

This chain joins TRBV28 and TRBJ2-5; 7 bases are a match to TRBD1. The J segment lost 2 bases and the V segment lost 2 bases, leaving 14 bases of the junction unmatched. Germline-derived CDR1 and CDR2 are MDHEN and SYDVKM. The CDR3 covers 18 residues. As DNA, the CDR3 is TGTGCCAGCAGTTTAGCCCGGGGCCGACAGGGTTTGCAAGAGACCCAGTACTTC. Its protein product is CASSLARGRQGLQETQYF.

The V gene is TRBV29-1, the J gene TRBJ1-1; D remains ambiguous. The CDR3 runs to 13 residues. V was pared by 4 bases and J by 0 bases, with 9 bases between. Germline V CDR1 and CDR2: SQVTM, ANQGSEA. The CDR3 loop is CSVVRRMNTEAFF. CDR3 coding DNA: TGCAGCGTTGTTAGGAGGATGAACACTGAAGCTTTCTTT. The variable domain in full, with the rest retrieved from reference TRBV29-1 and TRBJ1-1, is SAVISQKPSRDICQRGTSLTIQCQVDSQVTMMFWYRQQPGQSLTLIATANQGSEATYESGFVIDKFPISRPNLTFSTLTVSNMSPEDSSIYLCSVVRRMNTEAFFGQGTRLTVV.

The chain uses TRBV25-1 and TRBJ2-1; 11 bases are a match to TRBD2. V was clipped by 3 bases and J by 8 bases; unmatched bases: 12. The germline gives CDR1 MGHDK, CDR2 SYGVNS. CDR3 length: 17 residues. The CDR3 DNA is TGTGCCAGCAGTGATGTAGCGGGGGGGCCATCTATCCATGAGCAGTTCTTC. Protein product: CASSDVAGGPSIHEQFF.

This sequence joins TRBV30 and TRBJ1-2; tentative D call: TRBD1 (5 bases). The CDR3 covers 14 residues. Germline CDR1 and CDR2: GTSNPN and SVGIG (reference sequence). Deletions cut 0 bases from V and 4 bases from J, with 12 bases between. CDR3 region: CAWSVRQGAYGYTF. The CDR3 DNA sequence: TGTGCCTGGAGTGTACGCCAGGGTGCCTATGGCTACACCTTC. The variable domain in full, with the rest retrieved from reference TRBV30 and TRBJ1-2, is SQTIHQWPATLVQPVGSPLSLECTVEGTSNPNLYWYRQAAGRGLQLLFYSVGIGQISSEVPQNLSASRPQDRQFILSSKKLLLSDSGFYLCAWSVRQGAYGYTFGSGTRLTVV.

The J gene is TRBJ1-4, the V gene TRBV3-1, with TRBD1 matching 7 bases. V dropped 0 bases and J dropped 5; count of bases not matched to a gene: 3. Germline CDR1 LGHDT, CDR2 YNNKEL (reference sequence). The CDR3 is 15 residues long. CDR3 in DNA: TGTGCCAGCAGCCAAGAGGGACAGACGAATGAAAAACTGTTTTTT. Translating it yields CASSQEGQTNEKLFF.

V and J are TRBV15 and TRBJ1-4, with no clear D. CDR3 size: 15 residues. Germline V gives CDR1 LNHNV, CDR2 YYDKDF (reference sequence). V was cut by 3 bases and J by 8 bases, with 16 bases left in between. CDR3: CATSRNPGKVEKLFF. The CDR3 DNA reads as TGTGCCACCAGCAGGAATCCGGGGAAGGTCGAAAAACTGTTTTTT.

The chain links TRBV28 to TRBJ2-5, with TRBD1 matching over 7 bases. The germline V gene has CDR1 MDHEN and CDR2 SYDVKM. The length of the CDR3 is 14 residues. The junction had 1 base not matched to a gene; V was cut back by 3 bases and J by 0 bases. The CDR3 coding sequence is TGTGCCAGCAGTTTGGGACAGTACCAAGAGACCCAGTACTTC. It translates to CASSLGQYQETQYF.

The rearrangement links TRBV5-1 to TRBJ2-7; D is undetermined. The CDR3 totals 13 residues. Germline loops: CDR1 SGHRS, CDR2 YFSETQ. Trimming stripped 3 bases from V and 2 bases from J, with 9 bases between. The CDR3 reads CASSSRQTYEQYF. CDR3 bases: TGCGCCAGCAGCTCCCGTCAGACCTACGAGCAGTACTTC.

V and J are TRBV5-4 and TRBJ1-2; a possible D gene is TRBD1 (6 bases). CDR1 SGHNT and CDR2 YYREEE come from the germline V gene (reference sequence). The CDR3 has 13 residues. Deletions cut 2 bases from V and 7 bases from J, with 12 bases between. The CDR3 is CASSLGQYRGYTF. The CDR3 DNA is TGTGCCAGCAGCTTAGGACAGTACCGTGGCTACACCTTC.

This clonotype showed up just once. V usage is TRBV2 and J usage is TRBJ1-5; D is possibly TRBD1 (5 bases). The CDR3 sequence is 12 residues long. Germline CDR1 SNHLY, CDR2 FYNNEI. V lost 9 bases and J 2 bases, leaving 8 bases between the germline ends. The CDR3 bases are TGTGCCAGGGGGGTGGGCAATCAGCCCCAGCATTTT. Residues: CARGVGNQPQHF.

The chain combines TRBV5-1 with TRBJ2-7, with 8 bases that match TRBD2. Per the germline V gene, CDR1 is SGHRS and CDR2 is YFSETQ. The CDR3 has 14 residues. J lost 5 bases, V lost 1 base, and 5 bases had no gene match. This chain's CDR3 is CASSLSGSNNEQYF. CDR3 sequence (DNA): TGCGCCAGCAGCTTGAGCGGGAGTAACAACGAGCAGTACTTC. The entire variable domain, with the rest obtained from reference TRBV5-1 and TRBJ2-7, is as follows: KAGVTQTPRYLIKTRGQQVTLSCSPISGHRSVSWYQQTPGQGLQFLFEYFSETQRNKGNFPGRFSGRQFSNSRSEMNVSTLELGDSALYLCASSLSGSNNEQYFGPGTRLTVT.

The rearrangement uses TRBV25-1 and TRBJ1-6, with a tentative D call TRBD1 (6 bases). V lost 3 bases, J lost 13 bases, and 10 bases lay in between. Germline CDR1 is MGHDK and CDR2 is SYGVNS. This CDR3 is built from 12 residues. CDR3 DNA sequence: TGTGCCAGCAGTGATCGGGGGCTCCCCCTCCACTTT. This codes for CASSDRGLPLHF.

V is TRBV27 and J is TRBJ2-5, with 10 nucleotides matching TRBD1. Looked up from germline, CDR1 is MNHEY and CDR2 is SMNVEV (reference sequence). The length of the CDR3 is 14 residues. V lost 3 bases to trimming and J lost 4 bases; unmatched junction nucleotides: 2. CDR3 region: CASSLTGGAETQYF. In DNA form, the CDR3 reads TGTGCCAGCAGTTTGACAGGGGGCGCAGAGACCCAGTACTTC.

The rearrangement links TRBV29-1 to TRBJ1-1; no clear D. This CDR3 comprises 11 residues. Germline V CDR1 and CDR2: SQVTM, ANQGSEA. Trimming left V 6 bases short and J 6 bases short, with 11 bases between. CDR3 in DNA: TGCAGCGTCCTACATGGGGCTGAAGCTTTCTTT. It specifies CSVLHGAEAFF.

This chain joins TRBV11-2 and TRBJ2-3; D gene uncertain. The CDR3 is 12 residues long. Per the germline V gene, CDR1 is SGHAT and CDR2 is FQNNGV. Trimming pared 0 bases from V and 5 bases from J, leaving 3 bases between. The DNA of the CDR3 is TGTGCCAGCAGCTTAGATAGAGATACGCAGTATTTT. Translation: CASSLDRDTQYF.

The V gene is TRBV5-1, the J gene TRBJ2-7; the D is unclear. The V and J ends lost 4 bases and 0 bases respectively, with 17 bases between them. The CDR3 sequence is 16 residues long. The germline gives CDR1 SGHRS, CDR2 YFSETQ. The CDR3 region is CASSPGGQASSYEQYF. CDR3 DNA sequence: TGCGCCAGCAGCCCTGGTGGGCAGGCGAGCTCCTACGAGCAGTACTTC.

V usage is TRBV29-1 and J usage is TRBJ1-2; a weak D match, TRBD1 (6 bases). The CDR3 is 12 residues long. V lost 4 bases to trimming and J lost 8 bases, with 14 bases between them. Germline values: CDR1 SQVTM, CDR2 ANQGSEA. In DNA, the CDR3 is TGCAGCGTTGGCCGAGGACAGAAGGGCTACACCTTC. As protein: CSVGRGQKGYTF.

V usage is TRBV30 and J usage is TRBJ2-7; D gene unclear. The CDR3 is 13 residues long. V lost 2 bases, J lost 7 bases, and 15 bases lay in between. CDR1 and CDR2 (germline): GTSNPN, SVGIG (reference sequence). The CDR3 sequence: CAWSSRALGEQYF. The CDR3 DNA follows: TGTGCCTGGAGTAGTAGAGCCTTGGGGGAGCAGTACTTC.

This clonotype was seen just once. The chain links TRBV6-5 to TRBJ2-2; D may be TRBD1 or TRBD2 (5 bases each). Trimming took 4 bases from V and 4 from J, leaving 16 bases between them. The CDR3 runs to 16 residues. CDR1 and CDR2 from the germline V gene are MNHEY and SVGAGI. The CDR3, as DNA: TGTGCCAGCAGTTCGGAACAGACGAGGGGCACCGGGGAGCTGTTTTTT. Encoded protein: CASSSEQTRGTGELFF.

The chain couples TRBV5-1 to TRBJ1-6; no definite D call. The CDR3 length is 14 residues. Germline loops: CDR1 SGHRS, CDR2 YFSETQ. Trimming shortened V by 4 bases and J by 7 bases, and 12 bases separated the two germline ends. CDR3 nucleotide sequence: TGCGCCAGCAGCCGTGAGGGAGGGAATTCACCCCTCCACTTT. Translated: CASSREGGNSPLHF.

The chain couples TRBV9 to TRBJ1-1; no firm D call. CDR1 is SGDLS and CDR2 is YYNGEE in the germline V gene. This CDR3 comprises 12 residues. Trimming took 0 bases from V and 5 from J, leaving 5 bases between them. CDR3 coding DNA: TGTGCCAGCAGCGTAGAGGGAACTGAAGCTTTCTTT. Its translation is CASSVEGTEAFF.

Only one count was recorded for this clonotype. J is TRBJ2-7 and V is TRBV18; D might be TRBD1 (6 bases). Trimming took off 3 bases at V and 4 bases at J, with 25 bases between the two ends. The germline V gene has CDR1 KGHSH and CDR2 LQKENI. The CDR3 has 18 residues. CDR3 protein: CASSPRIQGQRGFYEQYF. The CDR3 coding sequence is TGTGCCAGCTCACCGCGCATCCAGGGACAAAGGGGTTTTTACGAGCAGTACTTC.

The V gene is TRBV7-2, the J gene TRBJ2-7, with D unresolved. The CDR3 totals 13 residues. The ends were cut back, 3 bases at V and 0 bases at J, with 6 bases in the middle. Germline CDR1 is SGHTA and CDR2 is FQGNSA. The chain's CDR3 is CASSFSNSYEQYF. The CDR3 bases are TGTGCCAGCAGCTTCAGTAACTCCTACGAGCAGTACTTC.

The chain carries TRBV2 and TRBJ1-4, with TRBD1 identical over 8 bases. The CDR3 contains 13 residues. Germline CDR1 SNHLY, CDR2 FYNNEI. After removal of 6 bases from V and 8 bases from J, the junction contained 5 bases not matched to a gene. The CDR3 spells CASRGQEGEKLFF. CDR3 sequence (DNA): TGTGCCAGCAGGGGACAGGAAGGCGAAAAACTGTTTTTT.

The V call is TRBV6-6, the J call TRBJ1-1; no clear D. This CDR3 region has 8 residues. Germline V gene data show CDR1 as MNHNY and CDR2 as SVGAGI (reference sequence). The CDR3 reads CRVTEAFF. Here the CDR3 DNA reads TGTCGAGTAACCGAAGCTTTCTTT.

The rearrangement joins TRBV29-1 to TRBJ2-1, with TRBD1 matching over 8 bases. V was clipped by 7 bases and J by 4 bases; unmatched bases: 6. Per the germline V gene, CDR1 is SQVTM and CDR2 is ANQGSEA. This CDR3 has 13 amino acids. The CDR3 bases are TGCAGCGCCGGGGACAGGAGATACAATGAGCAGTTCTTC. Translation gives CSAGDRRYNEQFF.